One and the same sample provided the 32 T cell receptor beta chains below, sequenced in a study of OX40 agonist ivuxolimab in advanced cancers. Profiling relied on immunoSEQ multiplex PCR, and the TCRdb table lists in-frame clones only, not all of them. The sample consists of just over 95,000 clones, over 75% of them appearing once. The sample consisted of CD4+ or CD8+ T cells sorted from blood, taken in a trial of the OX40 agonist ivuxolimab. These receptors all stem from an adult with an advanced solid tumor such as melanoma, head and neck, liver or kidney cancer.

The chain couples TRBV21-1 to TRBJ1-3. TRBV21-1 is flagged as a pseudogene. The CDR3 contains 18 residues. The CDR3 DNA reads as TGTGCCAGCCTGGTGAGGTTTGGTTCCCCCAGAACTGGAAACACCATATATTTT. Translation gives CASLVRFGSPRTGNTIYF.

The chain is built from TRBV10-3 and TRBJ1-2; 9 bases fit TRBD1. With V trimmed by 3 bases and J by 0 bases, 8 bases remained unmatched. The CDR3 extends over 17 amino acids. Germline V lookup: CDR1 ENHRY, CDR2 SYGVKD. The CDR3 here is CAISDLQGAGSNYGYTF. In nucleotides, the CDR3 is TGTGCCATCAGTGACTTACAGGGGGCTGGATCTAACTATGGCTACACCTTC.

J is TRBJ1-1 and V is TRBV12-5; 7 nucleotides agree with TRBD1. J gave up 2 bases and V 1 base, and 19 bases lay outside the gene matches. The CDR3 consists of 20 residues. The V gene's germline CDR1 is LGHNT and CDR2 FRNRAP. The CDR3 sequence is CASGLGYYFRDSRINTEAFF. In nucleotides, the CDR3 is TGTGCTAGTGGTTTGGGGTATTATTTTAGGGACAGCCGAATTAACACTGAAGCTTTCTTT.

This sequence joins TRBV7-9 and TRBJ2-3; D remains ambiguous. Trimming shortened V by 6 bases and J by 1 base, and 17 bases separated the two germline ends. The CDR3 consists of 16 residues. Germline loops: CDR1 SEHNR, CDR2 FQNEAQ (reference sequence). The CDR3 loop reads CASSPGVGYGTDTQYF. As DNA, the CDR3 is TGTGCCAGCAGTCCCGGAGTGGGGTATGGCACAGATACGCAGTATTTT.

This chain connects TRBV28 to TRBJ2-1; the D is unclear. This CDR3 contains 12 residues. Per the germline V gene, CDR1 is MDHEN and CDR2 is SYDVKM. V lost 7 bases, J lost 3 bases, and 7 bases lay in between. CDR3 nucleotides: TGTGCCAGCACGGTGCTCTACAATGAGCAGTTCTTC. As protein: CASTVLYNEQFF.

The rearrangement joins TRBV4-1 to TRBJ2-3, with TRBD2 matching 9 bases. This CDR3 is 17 amino acids long. The junction had 6 bases not matched to a gene; V was cut back by 0 bases and J by 2 bases. Per the germline V gene, CDR1 is MGHRA and CDR2 is YSYEKL. The CDR3 protein is CASSQEGLAGNTDTQYF. Here the CDR3 DNA reads TGCGCCAGCAGCCAAGAAGGGCTAGCGGGGAACACAGATACGCAGTATTTT.

The CDR3 is CAISESDGYSYEQYF. The DNA for the CDR3 is TGTGCCATCAGTGAGTCCGACGGGTACTCCTACGAGCAGTACTTC. The genes are TRBV10-3 and TRBJ2-7; D remains unclear. Germline CDR1 ENHRY, CDR2 SYGVKD. The CDR3 runs 15 residues. Trimming shortened V by 0 bases and J by 0 bases, and 9 bases separated the two germline ends.

This clone was observed a single time. The genes are TRBV28 and TRBJ2-7; a weak D match, TRBD2 (6 bases). Germline V gene lookup returns CDR1 MDHEN and CDR2 SYDVKM. The V end lost 2 bases, the J end lost 12 bases, and 11 bases lay between the germline ends. The CDR3 sequence is 11 residues long. The CDR3 is CASSLGRGPYF. The CDR3 DNA is TGTGCCAGCAGTTTAGGGCGGGGTCCGTACTTC.

The gene calls are TRBV2 and TRBJ1-5; maybe TRBD1 (5 bases). This CDR3 is 13 amino acids long. Germline V gives CDR1 SNHLY, CDR2 FYNNEI. The V end was cut by 5 bases, the J end by 7 bases, with 12 bases between. The CDR3 sequence: CASSLFEGQPQHF. The CDR3 coding sequence is TGTGCCAGCAGTTTATTCGAGGGGCAGCCCCAGCATTTT.

This clone was observed a handful of times. The chain recombines TRBV5-4 with TRBJ1-2; TRBD1 might be the D (5 bases). Trimming cost V 0 bases and J 0 bases, with 12 bases left between them. The germline gives CDR1 SGHNT, CDR2 YYREEE (reference sequence). The CDR3 is 16 residues long. The CDR3 DNA sequence: TGTGCCAGCAGCTTGGGCAGGTCGACAGCTAACTATGGCTACACCTTC. Protein: CASSLGRSTANYGYTF.

The gene calls are TRBV5-1 and TRBJ2-3, with 7 bases identical to TRBD1. The trim removed 3 bases at V and 6 bases at J, leaving 4 bases unmatched. Per the germline V gene, CDR1 is SGHRS and CDR2 is YFSETQ. The CDR3 runs to 13 residues. The chain's CDR3 is CASSWTQGDTQYF. DNA for the CDR3: TGCGCCAGCAGCTGGACACAGGGGGATACGCAGTATTTT.

CDR3 sequence (DNA): TGTGCCAGCAGCGTAAATAGTCTCGGGGAGCTGTTTTTT. Residues: CASSVNSLGELFF. This rearrangement joins TRBV9 to TRBJ2-2; D is uncertain. This CDR3 is 13 amino acids long. V dropped 1 base and J dropped 7 bases, with 8 bases sitting between them. Germline V gives CDR1 SGDLS, CDR2 YYNGEE.

The chain carries TRBV7-2 and TRBJ1-3, with D possibly TRBD1 on 6 matching bases. The V gene's germline CDR1 is SGHTA and CDR2 FQGNSA. Deletions cut 2 bases from V and 2 bases from J, with 10 bases between. The CDR3 length is 15 residues. CDR3 region: CASSLLGAAGNTIYF. The DNA for the CDR3 is TGTGCCAGCAGCTTATTGGGGGCCGCTGGAAACACCATATATTTT. The variable domain in full, completed from reference TRBV7-2 and TRBJ1-3, reads GAGVSQSPSNKVTEKGKDVELRCDPISGHTALYWYRQSLGQGLEFLIYFQGNSAPDKSGLPSDRFSAERTGGSVSTLTIQRTQQEDSAVYLCASSLLGAAGNTIYFGEGSWLTVV.

V and J are TRBV7-9 and TRBJ2-1; D is uncertain. Looked up from germline, CDR1 is SEHNR and CDR2 is FQNEAQ (reference sequence). The CDR3 is made up of 14 amino acids. Trimming took 10 bases from V and 0 from J, leaving 13 bases between them. The CDR3 here is CAIVDRSSYNEQFF. CDR3 sequence (DNA): TGTGCCATCGTGGACCGGAGCTCCTACAATGAGCAGTTCTTC.

The chain employs TRBV7-5 and TRBJ1-4; the table assigns TRBD1, which was not confirmed against the DNA. TRBV7-5 is described as a pseudogene. The CDR3 spans 17 residues. CDR3 nucleotides: TGTGCCAGAAGCTTAGAAGGGCAGGGGGCAACGGGGGAAAAACTGTTTTTT. Translation: CARSLEGQGATGEKLFF.

There are a few counts of this clone. The gene calls are TRBV6-6 and TRBJ2-7, with D hard to call. Trimming took 0 bases from V and 5 from J, leaving 14 bases between them. Germline V gives CDR1 MNHNY, CDR2 SVGAGI (reference sequence). The CDR3 runs to 15 residues. The CDR3 protein is CASSYSMVSWDEQYF. The CDR3 region has the DNA TGTGCCAGCAGTTACTCGATGGTGTCGTGGGACGAGCAGTACTTC.

The V gene is TRBV6-4, the J gene TRBJ2-1; a possible D gene is TRBD2 (5 bases). The V end lost 6 bases, the J end lost 5 bases, and 11 bases lay between the germline ends. Germline CDR1 and CDR2: MRHNA and SNTAGT. The CDR3 is 13 amino acids. CDR3: CASRSDWNNEQFF. The DNA of the CDR3 is TGTGCCAGCAGATCGGACTGGAACAATGAGCAGTTCTTC.

This rearrangement joins TRBV28 to TRBJ1-5, with D uncertain. V was clipped by 3 bases and J by 1 base, with 7 bases between them. The CDR3 totals 14 residues. The V gene's germline CDR1 is MDHEN and CDR2 SYDVKM. As DNA, the CDR3 is TGTGCCAGCAGTTTTTTGGGCAGCAATCAGCCCCAGCATTTT. This encodes CASSFLGSNQPQHF.

The chain carries TRBV4-2 and TRBJ2-7; TRBD1 might be the D (6 bases). V lost 0 bases to trimming and J lost 4 bases, with 13 bases between them. Germline CDR1 LGHNA, CDR2 YNFKEQ. The CDR3 has 15 residues. Here the CDR3 reads CASSQDTGQWYEQYF. In nucleotides, the CDR3 is TGTGCCAGCAGCCAAGACACAGGGCAATGGTACGAGCAGTACTTC.

The CDR3 sequence: CASSLGAGEPGQPQHF. The CDR3 nucleotides read TGTGCCAGCAGCTTAGGAGCCGGGGAGCCCGGTCAGCCCCAGCATTTT. V and J are TRBV11-2 and TRBJ1-5, with D uncertain. CDR1 and CDR2 (germline): SGHAT, FQNNGV. The CDR3 has 16 amino acids. Trimming cost V 1 base and J 6 bases, with 16 bases left between them.

V and J are TRBV5-1 and TRBJ2-2, with TRBD1 matching 7 bases. Trimming took 1 base from V and 3 from J; bases not matched to a gene: 3. Germline CDR1 and CDR2: SGHRS and YFSETQ. This CDR3 region has 15 residues. The CDR3 coding sequence is TGCGCCAGCAGCTTGCCTGGGACAGACACCGGGGAGCTGTTTTTT. This sequence encodes CASSLPGTDTGELFF.

The gene calls are TRBV2 and TRBJ2-7, with D possibly TRBD2 on 6 matching bases. Trimming removed 1 base from V and 3 bases from J, with 16 bases in between. CDR3 length equals 16 residues. Germline lookup yields CDR1 SNHLY and CDR2 FYNNEI. CDR3 bases: TGTGCCAGCAGTGAAGGGGGGAGGAGGGCACACTACGAGCAGTACTTC. Its protein is CASSEGGRRAHYEQYF.

V usage is TRBV7-9 and J usage is TRBJ2-5, with unresolved D. With 2 bases removed from V and 1 base from J, the gap between germline ends came to 8 bases. Germline V gene data show CDR1 as SEHNR and CDR2 as FQNEAQ (reference sequence). The CDR3 is 14 amino acids. The CDR3 region is CASSLSFLQETQYF. In DNA form, the CDR3 reads TGTGCCAGCAGCTTAAGTTTCCTCCAAGAGACCCAGTACTTC.

V usage is TRBV11-2 and J usage is TRBJ2-6; D unclear. From germline, CDR1 is SGHAT and CDR2 FQNNGV. V was clipped by 0 bases and J by 2 bases, with 8 bases between them. The CDR3 loop spans 16 amino acids. The CDR3 here is CASSLDGVPGANVLTF. The CDR3 DNA follows: TGTGCCAGCAGCTTAGATGGCGTCCCTGGGGCCAACGTCCTGACTTTC. The variable domain in full, with the rest retrieved from reference TRBV11-2 and TRBJ2-6, is EAGVAQSPRYKIIEKRQSVAFWCNPISGHATLYWYQQILGQGPKLLIQFQNNGVVDDSQLPKDRFSAERLKGVDSTLKIQPAKLEDSAVYLCASSLDGVPGANVLTFGAGSRLTVL.

The chain recombines TRBV18 with TRBJ1-2, with 9 nucleotides matching TRBD1. This CDR3 is built from 15 residues. The germline CDR1 and CDR2 sequences are KGHSH and LQKENI. Unmatched junction bases numbered 9, after V lost 2 bases and J lost 8 bases. The CDR3 nucleotides are TGTGCCAGCTCACCAGAACAGGGGGCTTTCGGAGGCTACACCTTC. As protein: CASSPEQGAFGGYTF.

The chain couples TRBV4-1 to TRBJ1-1; 10 bases are shared with TRBD1. The germline gives CDR1 MGHRA, CDR2 YSYEKL. The CDR3 length is 16 residues. V lost 0 bases and J lost 8; bases outside the gene matches: 9. The CDR3 region has the DNA TGCGCCAGCAGCCAAGACAAGGGACAGGGGAGGGAGGAAGCTTTCTTT. The encoded protein is CASSQDKGQGREEAFF.

The genes are TRBV7-9 and TRBJ2-4, with 8 bases aligning to TRBD1. J lost 7 bases, V lost 1 base, and 6 bases had no gene match. The germline CDR1 and CDR2 sequences are SEHNR and FQNEAQ (reference sequence). This CDR3 region has 15 residues. The DNA of the CDR3 is TGTGCCAGCAGCTTAGGACGGACAGGGTCGAACATTCAGTACTTC. This gives the protein CASSLGRTGSNIQYF.

This clone was counted a single time. The chain links TRBV28 to TRBJ2-7; 9 bases map to TRBD1. V shed 7 bases, J shed 5 bases, and the junction held 9 bases outside the gene matches. Germline CDR1 reads MDHEN; CDR2 reads SYDVKM. CDR3 size: 14 residues. Here the CDR3 DNA reads TGTGCCAGCACCATAGGGACAGGGTACAACGAGCAGTACTTC. Translating gives CASTIGTGYNEQYF. The whole variable domain, filled in from reference TRBV28 and TRBJ2-7, reads DVKVTQSSRYLVKRTGEKVFLECVQDMDHENMFWYRQDPGLGLRLIYFSYDVKMKEKGDIPEGYSVSREKKERFSLILESASTNQTSMYLCASTIGTGYNEQYFGPGTRLTVT.

The chain couples TRBV23-1 to TRBJ1-5; D may be TRBD1 (5 bases). TRBV23-1 is reported as an ORF; its role is uncertain. The length of the CDR3 is 14 residues. V lost 8 bases and J lost 1, with 12 bases in between. CDR3: CASGCKGSNQPQHF. CDR3 nucleotides: TGCGCCAGCGGCTGTAAGGGGAGCAATCAGCCCCAGCATTTT.

V usage is TRBV28 and J usage is TRBJ1-5; TRBD1 matches 7 bases. Trimming at V came to 2 bases and at J to 6 bases, leaving 4 bases not matched to a gene. CDR3 size: 14 residues. Germline V gene lookup returns CDR1 MDHEN and CDR2 SYDVKM. CDR3 bases: TGTGCCAGCAGTTTAAGACAGGGAGGTCAGCCCCAGCATTTT. It specifies CASSLRQGGQPQHF.

The rearrangement links TRBV15 to TRBJ2-7; D gene unclear. The CDR3 runs 14 residues. Germline CDR1 LNHNV, CDR2 YYDKDF (reference sequence). Trimming left V 3 bases short and J 6 bases short, with 15 bases between. The chain's CDR3 is CATSREETVFEQYF. In nucleotides, the CDR3 is TGTGCCACCAGCAGGGAAGAAACGGTGTTCGAGCAGTACTTC. Variable domain in full (rest from reference TRBV15 and TRBJ2-7): DAMVIQNPRYQVTQFGKPVTLSCSQTLNHNVMYWYQQKSSQAPKLLFHYYDKDFNNEADTPDNFQSRRPNTSFCFLDIRSPGLGDTAMYLCATSREETVFEQYFGPGTRLTVT.

The rearrangement uses TRBV7-6 and TRBJ2-4; D gene uncertain. Germline loops: CDR1 SGHVS, CDR2 FNYEAQ. The CDR3 loop spans 15 amino acids. Trimming stripped 0 bases from V and 2 bases from J, with 8 bases between. This CDR3 reads CASSLALGPKNIQYF. The CDR3 DNA reads TGTGCCAGCAGCTTAGCGCTCGGGCCCAAAAACATTCAGTACTTC.